The entry below gives a single T cell receptor (beta chain) sequence along with its context. These data originate in a study of blood T cell repertoires in COVID-19. Study information: PBMCs, B-cell-depleted T cells, or T cells were the source of the cDNA or gDNA that made up the material.

Libraries were prepared by immunoSEQ multiplex PCR; TCRdb keeps only in-frame clonotypes and omits some of them. The sample yields more than 250,000 clones, about 90% seen once. The CDR3 sequence is 15 residues long. The V and J ends lost 0 bases and 5 bases, in that order; junction bases with no gene match: 4. The V gene's germline CDR1 is SGHNT and CDR2 YYREEE (reference sequence). Everyone who took part was about 18 to 90 years old, and they came from 24 US areas. Researchers sorted participants into cohorts using their self-reported clinical history. Donors in Cohort 3 counted as recovered after two negative PCRs, clearance, or symptom resolution.

The chain carries TRBV5-4 and TRBJ2-5, with 10 bases aligning to TRBD1. This TCR was recovered from a woman aged 25 to 39 who had recovered from COVID-19. Sequencing was done on a sample of PBMCs or T cells enriched from blood (not recorded which). In nucleotides, the CDR3 is TGTGCCAGCAGCTTGGGACAGGGGGCGTGGGAGACCCAGTACTTC. Translation: CASSLGQGAWETQYF.